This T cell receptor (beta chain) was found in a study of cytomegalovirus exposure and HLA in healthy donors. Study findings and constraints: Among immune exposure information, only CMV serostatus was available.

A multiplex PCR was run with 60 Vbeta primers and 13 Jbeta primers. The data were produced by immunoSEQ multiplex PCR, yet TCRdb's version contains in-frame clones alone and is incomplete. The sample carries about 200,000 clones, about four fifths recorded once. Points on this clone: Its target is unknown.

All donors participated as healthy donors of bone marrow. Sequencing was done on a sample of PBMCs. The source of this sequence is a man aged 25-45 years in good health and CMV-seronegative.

This CDR3 is CASRLAGAETQYF. The CDR3 DNA reads TGTGCCAGCAGACTGGCGGGGGCCGAGACCCAGTACTTC. The chain recombines TRBV7-9 with TRBJ2-5, with D perhaps TRBD2 (7 bases). V lost 6 bases to trimming and J lost 5 bases, with 13 bases between them. The CDR3 runs 13 residues. Germline assignment: CDR1 SEHNR and CDR2 FQNEAQ (reference sequence).